The 7 T cell receptor beta chains below all came from one sample that was sequenced in a study of control samples from healthy donors and cancer patients. Using immunoSEQ multiplex PCR, the repertoire was profiled, and TCRdb retains in-frame clones only, with some absent. The data contain over 50,000 clones, about 96% of them singletons. The sequenced sample was blood. These receptors were collected from a woman aged 18-30 years in good health.

The chain carries TRBV11-2 and TRBJ1-1; 8 nucleotides match TRBD1. The trim removed 2 bases at V and 7 bases at J, leaving 6 bases unmatched. Germline V gene data show CDR1 as SGHAT and CDR2 as FQNNGV. CDR3 length: 14 amino acids. This chain's CDR3 is CASSLPADRGEAFF. DNA for the CDR3: TGTGCCAGCAGCTTACCCGCTGACAGGGGTGAAGCTTTCTTT.

This chain links TRBV9 with TRBJ2-3; 10 bases are a match to TRBD2. The CDR3 has 15 amino acids. The junction had 12 bases not matched to a gene; V was cut back by 4 bases and J by 10 bases. CDR1 is SGDLS and CDR2 is YYNGEE in the germline V gene. CDR3 DNA sequence: TGTGCCAGCAGCCCGCACGAGCGGGGGGGCCTAGCGCAGTATTTT. Its translation is CASSPHERGGLAQYF.

The chain joins TRBV7-3 to TRBJ2-7; TRBD1 matches 8 bases. CDR1 and CDR2 (germline): SGHTA, FQGTGA. This CDR3 has 15 amino acids. The trim removed 3 bases at V and 2 bases at J, leaving 6 bases unmatched. Here the CDR3 reads CASSLGPQGAYEQYF. The CDR3 DNA follows: TGTGCCAGCAGCTTGGGCCCACAGGGGGCCTACGAGCAGTACTTC.

This clone was observed once. The chain couples TRBV5-1 to TRBJ2-5; 7 nucleotides match TRBD1. This CDR3 has 14 residues. CDR1 and CDR2 from the germline V gene are SGHRS and YFSETQ. The V gene end was trimmed by 4 bases and the J gene end by 2 bases; junction bases not matched to a gene: 5. This CDR3 reads CASSPGQLQETQYF. In nucleotides, the CDR3 is TGCGCCAGCAGCCCGGGACAGTTACAAGAGACCCAGTACTTC.

This sequence joins TRBV19 and TRBJ1-5; TRBD1 agrees at 10 bases. The CDR3 is made up of 14 amino acids. CDR1 is LNHDA and CDR2 is SQIVND in the germline V gene (reference sequence). The trim removed 10 bases at V and 4 bases at J, leaving 7 bases unmatched. The chain's CDR3 is CATNPGQGNQPQHF. The DNA for the CDR3 is TGTGCCACCAACCCGGGACAGGGGAATCAGCCCCAGCATTTT.

The chain couples TRBV7-9 to TRBJ2-7, with D hard to call. The length of the CDR3 is 12 residues. Trimming cost V 2 bases and J 4 bases, with 6 bases left between them. CDR1 is SEHNR, CDR2 FQNEAQ, per germline (reference sequence). This CDR3 is CASSLRRYEQYF. DNA for the CDR3: TGTGCCAGCAGCTTACGCCGATACGAGCAGTACTTC.

The genes are TRBV2 and TRBJ1-5; TRBD1 matches 8 bases. Germline values: CDR1 SNHLY, CDR2 FYNNEI. The CDR3 runs to 14 residues. V trimming: 7 bases; J trimming: 3 bases; junction bases outside the gene matches: 5. CDR3 DNA sequence: TGTGCCAGCACCGAGGACAGGGTCAATCAGCCCCAGCATTTT. It codes for CASTEDRVNQPQHF.